The source of this TCR beta chain is a study of cytomegalovirus exposure and HLA in healthy donors (dated by TCRdb to the late 2010s). Regarding the research as a whole: An earlier analysis of some 600 of the donors reported 276 Gb of sequence data and 100 million to 120 million unique TCR beta sequences obtained from approximately 180 million T cells. The study was designed to test whether signatures of past pathogen exposure could be identified by cataloging public T cell receptors. The genetic ancestry cluster associated with self-reported Caucasian donors included 81% of the approximately 430 genotyped donors. Class I and class II HLA loci were covered by the typing at four-digit resolution. A separate validation cohort of roughly 120 different subjects was used in addition to the roughly 620-subject first cohort. Using immunosequencing, the study profiled T cell repertoires from roughly 650 subjects and related those repertoires to cytomegalovirus serostatus. All discovery cohort repertoires had been generated on a single sequencing platform. An earlier analysis of about 600 of the donors used high-throughput TCR beta sequencing to judge whether each TCR beta V gene segment behaved as functional or pseudogenic. Typing coverage differed by locus: A, B, C, DRB1 and DQB1 were typed in roughly 620-630 donors, DQA1 in approximately 520, DPA1 in 606, and DPB1 in approximately 450. Among roughly 400 genotyped donors of the cohort, an average of roughly 230,000 unique TCR beta nucleotide sequences was sequenced per donor, of which about 19% were non-productive. A later analysis re-analyzed previously published TCR beta repertoires from approximately 700 donors and added high-resolution HLA genotyping to study TCR occurrence patterns. Donor age, sex, ethnicity and CMV serostatus were compiled together with the repertoire data. To predict cytomegalovirus infection status, the study combined high-throughput TCR immunosequencing, statistical association of individual TCRs with disease status, and machine learning. A later genetic analysis used genome-wide SNP genotypes for about 65% of the 666 donors, treating that subset as a discovery cohort. A few DR-DQ haplotypes were handled as single units for association and clustering because linkage in the cohort was strong. In the later analysis, no new phenotypic data were used to find candidate immune exposures; instead, reliance was placed on TCR beta sequences and their occurrence across donors. Roughly 300 gigabases of sequencing data and tens of millions of unique TCR sequences were included in an early release covering about 620 HLA-typed donors. The full study reports these points: Some IMGT-functional V segments, including TRBV6-2 and TRBV6-3, could not be told apart with the 87-base-pair reads, so those segments were excluded. Correlated functional status among segregating V segments might reflect linkage disequilibrium, but an unknown experimental factor could not be ruled out. The study gave a list of 150 to 200 TCR beta chains associated with cytomegalovirus. The presence/absence analyses assumed that sequencing depth was roughly uniform across donors, and that assumption may not be true. In this cohort, only TCR beta chains were sequenced, and detectable features were limited by the absence of alpha or paired-chain data. In a later analysis, several top co-occurrence clusters were reported to appear linked to parvovirus B19, influenza, CMV and Epstein-Barr virus. A later analysis found that HLA-associated TCR beta chains were more clonally expanded and had lower generation probabilities than equally common non-associated chains. The classifier was reported to diagnose cytomegalovirus status with high specificity and sensitivity in both the original and validation cohorts. Most TCR sequences were observed very rarely across donors, whereas some public TCRs were present in many individuals. Broadly in line with IMGT annotations, most TCR beta V segments showed up in productive rearrangements about 87% or about 30% of the time in an earlier analysis of 450 to 750 of the donors. Because HLA typing was missing for some donors at each locus, association tests included only the typed subset. An association between a missense DCLRE1C variant and V-gene and J-gene trimming of TCR beta chains was found in a later genetic analysis and replicated in an independent cohort. Specific HLA alleles were associated with 15,000 to 20,000 TCR beta sequences at a false discovery rate of 0.05 in a later analysis. It was suggested by the authors that the approach could potentially be generalized to other disease states and immunological phenotypes. Compared with the roughly 700-donor mean, donors in an Asian-associated ancestry cluster had fewer N-insertions in productive TCRs, according to a later genetic analysis. Fewer than 20 rarely observed V segments, including chromosome 9 orphons, were excluded from the earlier analysis of just under 600 of the donors because counts were too low. A further reported finding was that TCR beta sequences accurately predicted the HLA-A and HLA-B alleles for most subjects in the first cohort. A cluster of highly shared sequence variants was judged likely to represent a technical artifact of the sequencing pipeline. Assigning TCR associations to individual alleles was difficult when HLA alleles, especially DR and DQ, strongly co-occurred. In a later analysis, the rate of TCR association differed among HLA loci, with DRB1 alleles having the most associated TCRs and HLA-C alleles having the fewest. In a later analysis, most CMV-associated TCR beta chains were found to appear HLA-restricted, with HLA associations seemingly driven largely by CMV exposure. CMV serostatus was the only immune exposure information available for the cohort. In vitro tests confirmed that a few of the cytomegalovirus-associated TCR beta chains recognize cytomegalovirus antigens.

Note on this clone: Its antigen remains unidentified. One base away there is no much larger clone; base qualities are not given.

Library preparation used the immunoSEQ multiplex PCR assay. For the multiplex PCR, a mixture combining 60 forward primers for TCR Vbeta segments and 13 reverse primers for TCR Jbeta segments was used. The CDR3 region of rearranged TCR beta genes was amplified from genomic DNA by a multiplex PCR assay. On the Illumina HiSeq System, the amplified TCR beta libraries were sequenced as 87-base-pair reads. As for how the authors treated the data: A later analysis counted about 80 million unique TCR beta chains across the 650 to 700 repertoires, and around 12 million of these chains were shared by at least two donors. To remove PCR and sequencing errors, raw reads were error-corrected and collapsed into unique sequences using a nearest-neighbor algorithm that merged closely related sequences. CDR3 sequences were aligned to IMGT reference sequences to assign V, D and J gene segments. For a sequence to be retained, at least a six-nucleotide match to both a V gene segment and a J gene segment was required. A rearrangement counted as productive if the CDR3 had no stop codons and remained in frame with V and J, and every other rearrangement counted as non-productive. CDR3 was defined according to IMGT convention as the region running from the second conserved V-encoded cysteine to the conserved J-encoded phenylalanine. The earlier analysis of around 640 of the donors excluded sequences that lacked an unambiguous match to a single V gene segment. In an earlier analysis of more than 500 of the donors, a V segment was called functional when productive rearrangements were above 56.7%, and segregating when the standard deviation between donors exceeded 5%. A statistical classification framework was built to diagnose cytomegalovirus status from the catalog of TCR beta chain sequences. A later analysis assigned V and J genes by comparing TCR nucleotide sequences with IMGT/GENE-DB human TR gene sequences. Using the TCRdist pipeline, a later analysis assigned CDR3 sequences along with most-parsimonious VDJ recombination scenarios. In a later analysis, each TCR beta chain was defined by its CDR3 amino acid sequence together with its V-gene family, and reads without a unique V-gene family were excluded. A later analysis removed 600 or so highly shared, low-generation-probability nucleotide sequences to deal with suspected cross-contamination and a sequencing artifact. In a later analysis, a clonal expansion index for each public chain was calculated from normalized within-repertoire ranks of inferred template counts. In a later analysis, generation probabilities were computed using a VDJ recombination model fitted to out-of-frame rearrangements, and the results were checked against IGoR. In a later analysis, hypergeometric tests were used to score TCR-TCR, TCR-HLA and TCR-CMV co-occurrence, with a repertoire-size bias correction applied to TCR pairs. False discovery rates were estimated in a later analysis by permuting HLA or CMV assignments 20 times. In a later analysis, co-occurring TCRs were grouped with DBSCAN, and TCRdist sequence similarity was added when clustering was performed within HLA-allele-positive subsets. For co-occurrence clustering, repertoires with fewer than 30,000 or more than 120,000 public chains were excluded, along with five repertoires with anomalous nucleotide sharing. Not all clones reach the TCRdb copy of this immuneACCESS table, which keeps in-frame sequences only. Checked studies attribute under half of the gap to unresolved V genes and leave the rest unexplained. V and J calls and clone size are given by that table; D and trimming were obtained from the DNA. The sample includes 150,000 to 250,000 clones, with 75% to 85% observed a single time. The ten largest clones capture 1.5% to 1.7% of the sample.

V sheds 5 bases and J sheds 6 bases, leaving 16 bases between their ends. Per the germline V gene, ENHRY is the CDR1 and SYGVKD is the CDR2. The cysteine opens and the phenylalanine closes a CDR3 of 14 amino acids. Kept here is only the CDR3 DNA, which spans 42 bases and is read in frame from base 1. The cohort consisted of hundreds of healthy bone marrow donors. At the time of sampling, every cohort member was nominally healthy, though immune exposures that went unrecorded were likely present. The donor was CMV seropositive and was included in the group of some 290 seropositive cohort members. Every donor gave a peripheral blood sample, and the peripheral blood mononuclear cells from that sample were used for TCR beta sequencing. Genomic DNA was extracted from the blood cell samples with the Qiagen DNeasy Blood Extraction Kit.

This clonotype was sampled from a girl between 5 and 17 years old in good health and CMV-seropositive. The chain couples TRBV10-3 to TRBJ1-1; the D gene is perhaps TRBD1, from 6 matching bases. The sequenced material came from PBMCs. CDR3 region: CAISPNVGAAEAFF. Read as DNA, the sequence is TGTGCCATCAGTCCCAATGTGGGGGCGGCTGAAGCTTTCTTT.